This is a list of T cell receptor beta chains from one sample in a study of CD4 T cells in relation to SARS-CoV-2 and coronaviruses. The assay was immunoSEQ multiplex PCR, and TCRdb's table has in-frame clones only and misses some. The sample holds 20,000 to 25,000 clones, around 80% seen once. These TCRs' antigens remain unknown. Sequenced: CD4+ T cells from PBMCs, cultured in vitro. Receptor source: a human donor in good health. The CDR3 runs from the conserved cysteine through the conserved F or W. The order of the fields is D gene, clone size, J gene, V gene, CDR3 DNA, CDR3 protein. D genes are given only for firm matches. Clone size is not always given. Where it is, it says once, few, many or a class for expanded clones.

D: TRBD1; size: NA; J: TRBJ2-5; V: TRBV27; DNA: TGTGCCAGCAGTCCGGGGACAGGGGGCGCGGAGACCCAGTACTTC; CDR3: CASSPGTGGAETQYF
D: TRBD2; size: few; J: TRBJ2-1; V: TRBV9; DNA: TGTGCCAGCAGCGTAGCGGTAGCGGGAGGGCCTGGGGGTGAGCAGTTCTTC; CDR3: CASSVAVAGGPGGEQFF
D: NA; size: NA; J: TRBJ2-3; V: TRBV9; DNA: TGTGCCAGCAGCGTAGGTGGGAGTAGCACAGATACGCAGTATTTT; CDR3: CASSVGGSSTDTQYF
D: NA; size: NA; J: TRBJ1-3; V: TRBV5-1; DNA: TGCGCCAGCAGCCCTCGGGGCTCTGGAAACACCATATATTTT; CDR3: CASSPRGSGNTIYF
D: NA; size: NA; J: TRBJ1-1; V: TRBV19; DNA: TGTGCCAGTAGTTTAGGAGTCACTGAAGCTTTCTTT; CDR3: CASSLGVTEAFF
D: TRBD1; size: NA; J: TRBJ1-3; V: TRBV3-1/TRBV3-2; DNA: TGTGCCAGCAGCCGGGGACAGCGGTTCTCTGGAAACACCATATATTTT; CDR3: CASSRGQRFSGNTIYF
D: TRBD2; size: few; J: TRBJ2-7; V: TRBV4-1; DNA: TGCGCCAGCAGCCAAGGACTAGCGGGAGCGTACGAGCAGTACTTC; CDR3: CASSQGLAGAYEQYF
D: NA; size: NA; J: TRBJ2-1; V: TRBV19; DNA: TGTGCCAGTAGTATCTGGACGATTACAGACAATGAGCAGTTCTTC; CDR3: CASSIWTITDNEQFF
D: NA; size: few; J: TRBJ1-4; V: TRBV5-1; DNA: TGCGCCAGCAGCCTGGGGGGGTCAGCAACTAATGAAAAACTGTTTTTT; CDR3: CASSLGGSATNEKLFF
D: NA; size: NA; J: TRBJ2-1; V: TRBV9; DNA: TGTGCCAGCAGCGTAGGGGCTCCCTACAATGAGCAGTTCTTC; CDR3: CASSVGAPYNEQFF
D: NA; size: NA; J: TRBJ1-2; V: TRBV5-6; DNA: TGTGCCAGCAGCCCCGACACGGGAGGCTACACCTTC; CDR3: CASSPDTGGYTF
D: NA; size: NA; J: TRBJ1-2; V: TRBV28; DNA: TGTGCCAGCAGTCTGACAGTTTATGGCTACACCTTC; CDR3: CASSLTVYGYTF
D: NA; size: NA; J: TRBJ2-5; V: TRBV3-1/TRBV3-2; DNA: TGTGCCAGCAGCCTCCCCCCTGGAACCCATCTTCAAGAGACCCAGTACTTC; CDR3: CASSLPPGTHLQETQYF
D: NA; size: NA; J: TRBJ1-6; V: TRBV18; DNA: TGTGCCAGCTCACCCCAGTCAGGCTCCTATAATTCACCCCTCCACTTT; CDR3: CASSPQSGSYNSPLHF
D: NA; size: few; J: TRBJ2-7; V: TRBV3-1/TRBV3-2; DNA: TGTGCCAGCAGCCAAGGCCCTTCCTACGAGCAGTACTTC; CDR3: CASSQGPSYEQYF
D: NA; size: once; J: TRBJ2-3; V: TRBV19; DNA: TGTGCCAGTAGACGGGACGGTAGCACAGATACGCAGTATTTT; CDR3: CASRRDGSTDTQYF
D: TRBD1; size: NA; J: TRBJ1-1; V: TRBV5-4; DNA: TGTGCCAGCAGACTGGACGGCAGGGGGACTGAAGCTTTCTTT; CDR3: CASRLDGRGTEAFF
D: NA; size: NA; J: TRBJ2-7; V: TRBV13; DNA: TGTGCCAGCAGCCGGACGGGGTACTACGAGCAGTACTTC; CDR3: CASSRTGYYEQYF